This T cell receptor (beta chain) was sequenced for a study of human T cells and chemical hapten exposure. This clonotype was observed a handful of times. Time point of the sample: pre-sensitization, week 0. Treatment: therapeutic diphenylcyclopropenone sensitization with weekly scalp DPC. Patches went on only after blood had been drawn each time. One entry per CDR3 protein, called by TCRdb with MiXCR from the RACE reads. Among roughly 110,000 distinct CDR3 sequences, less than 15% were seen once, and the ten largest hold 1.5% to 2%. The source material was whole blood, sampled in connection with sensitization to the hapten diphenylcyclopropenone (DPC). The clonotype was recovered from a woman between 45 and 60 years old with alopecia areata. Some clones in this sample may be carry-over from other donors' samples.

The CDR3 sequence: CASSFRATYNEQFF. The CDR3 DNA is TGTGCCAGCAGCTTCCGGGCAACCTACAATGAGCAGTTCTTC. This chain uses TRBV7-2 with TRBJ2-1, with D unresolved. Germline V gene sequence: CDR1 SGHTA, CDR2 FQGNSA. Trimming pared 3 bases from V and 2 bases from J, leaving 8 bases between. The CDR3 totals 14 residues. Using reference TRBV7-2 and TRBJ2-1 for the parts outside the CDR3, the full variable domain is GAGVSQSPSNKVTEKGKDVELRCDPISGHTALYWYRQSLGQGLEFLIYFQGNSAPDKSGLPSDRFSAERTGGSVSTLTIQRTQQEDSAVYLCASSFRATYNEQFFGPGTRLTVL.